These 30 T cell receptor beta chains originate from one sample sequenced in a study of T cell repertoires in cytomegalovirus infection. TCRdb re-called the reads with MiXCR, one entry per CDR3 protein. This table holds under 200,000 distinct CDR3 sequences, roughly a fifth found once. These TCRs are of unknown antigen specificity. The sequences come from CD8+ T cells from cultured PBMCs, collected from culture after CMV antigen stimulation. These receptors were taken from a human donor in good health (CMV status not recorded). Some clones in this sample may be carry-over from other donors' samples.

V is TRBV7-2 and J is TRBJ2-1, with unresolved D. The germline CDR1 and CDR2 sequences are SGHTA and FQGNSA. The CDR3 sequence is 12 residues long. The V gene lost 4 bases and the J gene lost 3 bases, with 4 bases spanning the gap. For the CDR3, the DNA is TGTGCCAGCAGCTGGGACTACAATGAGCAGTTCTTC. It specifies CASSWDYNEQFF. Full variable domain (rest looked up from reference TRBV7-2 and TRBJ2-1): GAGVSQSPSNKVTEKGKDVELRCDPISGHTALYWYRQSLGQGLEFLIYFQGNSAPDKSGLPSDRFSAERTGGSVSTLTIQRTQQEDSAVYLCASSWDYNEQFFGPGTRLTVL.

There are a few counts of this clonotype. V gene TRBV7-2 combines with J gene TRBJ2-2; 7 bases agree with TRBD1. V was clipped by 0 bases and J by 7 bases; unmatched bases: 8. Germline V CDR1 and CDR2: SGHTA, FQGNSA. This CDR3 spans 16 amino acids. This CDR3 reads CASSLALTGLIGELFF. The CDR3 nucleotides read TGTGCCAGCAGCTTAGCCCTGACAGGGCTAATCGGGGAGCTGTTTTTT.

This clonotype was observed a handful of times. J is TRBJ2-7 and V is TRBV5-1; the D gene is possibly TRBD1 (6 bases). Germline lookup yields CDR1 SGHRS and CDR2 YFSETQ. V lost 2 bases, J lost 4 bases, and 16 bases lay in between. CDR3 size: 15 residues. The CDR3 DNA sequence: TGCGCCAGCAGCTTACTCACCACAGGGAGTTACGAGCAGTACTTC. Translated, it gives CASSLLTTGSYEQYF.

This clonotype was seen a handful of times. The chain links TRBV7-9 to TRBJ2-1; D may be TRBD2 (7 bases). Germline V CDR1 and CDR2: SEHNR, FQNEAQ (reference sequence). V gave up 6 bases and J gave up 3 bases, with 18 bases separating them. The CDR3 is 16 residues long. This CDR3 reads CASSGVTGGNYNEQFF. The CDR3 nucleotides read TGTGCCAGCAGTGGCGTCACGGGGGGCAACTACAATGAGCAGTTCTTC. The whole variable domain, filled in from reference TRBV7-9 and TRBJ2-1, reads DTGVSQNPRHKITKRGQNVTFRCDPISEHNRLYWYRQTLGQGPEFLTYFQNEAQLEKSRLLSDRFSAERPKGSFSTLEIQRTEQGDSAMYLCASSGVTGGNYNEQFFGPGTRLTVL.

In this sample, this clonotype turned up many times. This chain links TRBV7-8 with TRBJ1-5; tentatively, D is TRBD1 (5 bases). The CDR3 has 14 amino acids. Per the germline V gene, CDR1 is SGHVS and CDR2 is FQNEAQ. V shed 1 base and J shed 5 bases, with 9 bases lying between them. CDR3 amino acids: CASSLGQGYQPQHF. DNA of the CDR3: TGTGCCAGCAGCTTAGGGCAGGGTTATCAGCCCCAGCATTTT.

This chain links TRBV12-3 or TRBV12-4 with TRBJ1-5, with D maybe TRBD1 (5 bases). V lost 8 bases to trimming and J lost 5 bases, with 19 bases between them. This CDR3 spans 15 amino acids. In DNA, the CDR3 is TGTGCCAGCGGTCGGCAGGGAAGAATGGATCAGCCCCAGCATTTT. Translated, it gives CASGRQGRMDQPQHF.

DNA of the CDR3: TGCGCCAGCAGCCCTAAGGGACAGAACACTGAAGCTTTCTTT. It specifies CASSPKGQNTEAFF. The J gene is TRBJ1-1, the V gene TRBV5-1, with a possible D match to TRBD1 (6 bases). Germline V CDR1 and CDR2: SGHRS, YFSETQ. With 4 bases removed from V and 1 base from J, the gap between germline ends came to 11 bases. CDR3 size: 14 residues. Complete variable domain (other parts from reference TRBV5-1 and TRBJ1-1): KAGVTQTPRYLIKTRGQQVTLSCSPISGHRSVSWYQQTPGQGLQFLFEYFSETQRNKGNFPGRFSGRQFSNSRSEMNVSTLELGDSALYLCASSPKGQNTEAFFGQGTRLTVV.

This clonotype was picked up many times. This sequence joins TRBV12-3 or TRBV12-4 and TRBJ1-2, with D perhaps TRBD1 (6 bases). The V and J ends lost 4 bases and 8 bases respectively, with 17 bases between them. This CDR3 has 14 residues. The CDR3 DNA sequence: TGTGCCAGCAGTTCCGCCCCGGGGGCCGTAGGCTACACCTTC. As protein: CASSSAPGAVGYTF.

This clonotype was found a few times. V usage is TRBV27 and J usage is TRBJ2-5; 9 positions agree with TRBD2. V trimming: 7 bases; J trimming: 4 bases; junction bases outside the gene matches: 7. The CDR3 runs to 14 residues. Germline CDR1 MNHEY, CDR2 SMNVEV (reference sequence). Here the CDR3 reads CASMGAGGGETQYF. CDR3 nucleotides: TGTGCCAGCATGGGAGCGGGGGGAGGAGAGACCCAGTACTTC.

The chain joins TRBV9 to TRBJ1-2; 8 nucleotides match TRBD1. The CDR3 is 14 amino acids. Germline V gene sequence: CDR1 SGDLS, CDR2 YYNGEE. V lost 2 bases and J lost 8; bases outside the gene matches: 8. The CDR3 loop is CASSVSDRVLGYTF. CDR3 nucleotide sequence: TGTGCCAGCAGCGTTTCGGACAGGGTGCTAGGCTACACCTTC.

The V call is TRBV7-2, the J call TRBJ2-1; D unresolved. Germline CDR1 and CDR2: SGHTA and FQGNSA. V lost 1 base and J lost 0, with 10 bases in between. The CDR3 length is 16 residues. In DNA form, the CDR3 reads TGTGCCAGCAGCTTAGTCCCAGCGAGCTCCTACAATGAGCAGTTCTTC. Protein sequence: CASSLVPASSYNEQFF.

The chain combines TRBV23-1 with TRBJ1-1; a possible D gene is TRBD1 (5 bases). TRBV23-1 has ORF status, its function being uncertain. V was shortened by 2 bases and J by 4 bases, with 8 bases between the two germline ends. The length of the CDR3 is 13 residues. CDR3: CASSQRGSTEAFF. DNA of the CDR3: TGCGCCAGCAGTCAACGGGGGAGCACTGAAGCTTTCTTT.

There are a few counts of this clonotype. The rearrangement uses TRBV10-3 and TRBJ2-7; TRBD1 is a possible D gene (5 bases). This CDR3 is 15 amino acids long. Trimming took 3 bases from V and 1 from J, leaving 13 bases between them. The germline V gene encodes CDR1 ENHRY and CDR2 SYGVKD. For the CDR3, the DNA is TGTGCCATCAGTGATGAGACAGAACCATCCTACGAGCAGTACTTC. Its protein is CAISDETEPSYEQYF.

The J gene is TRBJ2-5, the V gene TRBV6-5, with 9 bases identical to TRBD2. Germline V gene sequence: CDR1 MNHEY, CDR2 SVGAGI. J gave up 0 bases and V 7 bases, and 12 bases lay outside the gene matches. This CDR3 contains 17 residues. The CDR3 loop reads CASNPSGGRGHQETQYF. In nucleotides, the CDR3 is TGTGCCAGCAACCCCAGCGGGGGGAGGGGACACCAAGAGACCCAGTACTTC.

This clonotype was counted between two and nine times. The chain employs TRBV7-2 and TRBJ1-1; D might be TRBD1 (5 bases). Trimming took 5 bases from V and 5 from J, leaving 12 bases between them. CDR1 SGHTA and CDR2 FQGNSA come from the germline V gene. There are 13 residues in the CDR3. CDR3 loop: CASSVSGRTEAFF. The CDR3 nucleotides read TGTGCCAGCAGCGTCTCGGGACGTACTGAAGCTTTCTTT.

This clonotype turned up a few times. The rearrangement links TRBV7-8 to TRBJ2-7, with a weak D call TRBD1 (6 bases). The V end was cut by 4 bases, the J end by 4 bases, with 14 bases between. The CDR3 is 14 residues long. Per the germline V gene, CDR1 is SGHVS and CDR2 is FQNEAQ. The CDR3 is CASSWLGGSYEQYF. CDR3 DNA: TGTGCCAGCAGCTGGTTAGGGGGAAGTTACGAGCAGTACTTC.

This chain joins TRBV7-3 and TRBJ2-3; 14 bases are shared with TRBD2. Trimming removed 3 bases from V and 5 bases from J; junction bases left unmatched: 10. Germline assignment: CDR1 SGHTA and CDR2 FQGTGA. CDR3 size: 18 residues. CDR3 sequence reads: CASSLGWTSGGNRDTQYF. The CDR3, as DNA: TGTGCCAGCAGCTTGGGGTGGACTAGCGGGGGGAATAGAGATACGCAGTATTTT.

This clonotype showed up just a few times. The gene calls are TRBV6-6 and TRBJ2-1; D possibly corresponds to TRBD2 (6 bases). The CDR3 sequence is 15 residues long. V was shortened by 7 bases and J by 4 bases, with 17 bases between the two germline ends. Germline V gene sequence: CDR1 MNHNY, CDR2 SVGAGI (reference sequence). The CDR3 DNA is TGTGCCAGCAATTTGGGGCCCGCGGGATACAATGAGCAGTTCTTC. Amino acids: CASNLGPAGYNEQFF.

The rearrangement links TRBV4-1 to TRBJ2-7, with a possible D match to TRBD1 (5 bases). The CDR3 runs to 14 residues. The V end was cut by 0 bases, the J end by 4 bases, with 10 bases between. Germline lookup yields CDR1 MGHRA and CDR2 YSYEKL. The CDR3 reads CASSQESGWYEQYF. The DNA for the CDR3 is TGCGCCAGCAGCCAAGAGTCAGGGTGGTACGAGCAGTACTTC.

This clonotype turned up a few times. The rearrangement joins TRBV4-1 to TRBJ2-2, with D maybe TRBD1 (6 bases). Trimming cost V 5 bases and J 2 bases, with 12 bases left between them. This CDR3 has 15 amino acids. CDR1 MGHRA and CDR2 YSYEKL come from the germline V gene. This chain's CDR3 is CASSWDNGNTGELFF. For the CDR3, the DNA is TGCGCCAGCAGCTGGGACAACGGAAACACCGGGGAGCTGTTTTTT.

This clonotype has just a few counts. The chain recombines TRBV4-3 with TRBJ1-4; D perhaps matches TRBD1 (5 bases). Germline lookup yields CDR1 LGHNA and CDR2 YSLEER. The CDR3 length is 15 residues. The V gene lost 4 bases and the J gene lost 3 bases, with 12 bases spanning the gap. CDR3 sequence reads: CASSPGGMSNEKLFF. CDR3 in DNA: TGCGCCAGCAGCCCGGGGGGGATGTCTAATGAAAAACTGTTTTTT.

J is TRBJ1-2 and V is TRBV11-2, with D hard to call. Deletions cut 1 base from V and 0 bases from J, with 15 bases between. The CDR3 runs to 17 residues. CDR1 and CDR2 from the germline V gene are SGHAT and FQNNGV. The CDR3 protein is CASSLGGGRLANYGYTF. The CDR3 DNA reads as TGTGCCAGCAGCTTAGGAGGCGGAAGGTTGGCTAACTATGGCTACACCTTC.

This clonotype has a handful of counts. The chain couples TRBV7-8 to TRBJ1-2; 8 bases fit TRBD1. The V segment lost 5 bases and the J segment 0 bases; nucleotides outside the gene matches: 11. CDR3 length equals 17 residues. Looked up from germline, CDR1 is SGHVS and CDR2 is FQNEAQ. DNA for the CDR3: TGTGCCAGCAGCCCGGGGACAGGCCAAGGGGCTAACTATGGCTACACCTTC. Its translation is CASSPGTGQGANYGYTF. Filled out from reference TRBV7-8 and TRBJ1-2, the complete variable domain reads GAGVSQSPRYKVAKRGQDVALRCDPISGHVSLFWYQQALGQGPEFLTYFQNEAQLDKSGLPSDRFFAERPEGSVSTLKIQRTQQEDSAVYLCASSPGTGQGANYGYTFGSGTRLTVV.

This chain links TRBV7-9 with TRBJ1-3, with D unresolved. The V gene's germline CDR1 is SEHNR and CDR2 FQNEAQ (reference sequence). Between the trimmed V and J ends, which lost 2 bases and 4 bases, there was a span of 18 bases. This CDR3 contains 17 residues. The CDR3 bases are TGTGCCAGCAGCTTAAAGGGAGAGGCCCTACAGGGAAACACCATATATTTT. Amino acids: CASSLKGEALQGNTIYF.

This chain joins TRBV12-3 or TRBV12-4 and TRBJ2-1; the match to TRBD2 covers 7 bases. The CDR3 is made up of 15 amino acids. V was clipped by 2 bases and J by 10 bases; unmatched bases: 11. The CDR3 bases are TGTGCCAGCAGTTTACTTCCCGGGGGAGGGGAGGAGCAGTTCTTC. It codes for CASSLLPGGGEEQFF.

This clonotype was seen a handful of times. This chain links TRBV10-3 with TRBJ1-1; 8 nucleotides align to TRBD1. V dropped 0 bases and J dropped 12; count of bases not matched to a gene: 3. This CDR3 spans 12 amino acids. Germline CDR1 reads ENHRY; CDR2 reads SYGVKD. The CDR3 loop reads CAISESDRVTFF. The CDR3 nucleotides read TGTGCCATCAGTGAGTCGGACAGGGTAACTTTCTTT.

This clonotype was observed a handful of times. V gene TRBV27 combines with J gene TRBJ2-2; TRBD1 might be the D (6 bases). This CDR3 is 14 amino acids long. V was shortened by 7 bases and J by 7 bases, with 16 bases between the two germline ends. CDR1 MNHEY and CDR2 SMNVEV come from the germline V gene (reference sequence). DNA for the CDR3: TGTGCCAGCACCCCACAGGGATTTGGCGGGGAGCTGTTTTTT. Amino acid sequence: CASTPQGFGGELFF.

The chain combines TRBV12-3 or TRBV12-4 with TRBJ2-2; possibly TRBD2 for D (6 bases). The CDR3 extends over 13 amino acids. The V gene lost 4 bases and the J gene lost 7 bases, with 10 bases spanning the gap. The CDR3 DNA reads as TGTGCCAGCAGTTCCAGAGCGGGCGGGGAGCTGTTTTTT. Amino acids: CASSSRAGGELFF.

The chain employs TRBV30 and TRBJ1-2; D ambiguous. The V end lost 2 bases, the J end lost 2 bases, and 18 bases lay between the germline ends. This CDR3 spans 16 amino acids. Germline loops: CDR1 GTSNPN, CDR2 SVGIG (reference sequence). The CDR3, as DNA: TGTGCCTGGAGTTCTCCGAAGGAGCGACCCAACTATGGCTACACCTTC. Protein: CAWSSPKERPNYGYTF.

This clonotype was seen a few times. The CDR3, as DNA: TGTGCCAGCAGATGGACAGGGGAAGCGGGGGATCACTACAATGAGCAGTTCTTC. Protein product: CASRWTGEAGDHYNEQFF. The chain joins TRBV2 to TRBJ2-1; weak D call: TRBD1 (9 bases). V lost 6 bases and J 3 bases, leaving 24 bases between the germline ends. This CDR3 region has 18 residues. Germline CDR1 SNHLY, CDR2 FYNNEI.